The present T cell receptor (beta chain) was sequenced within a study of blood T cell repertoires in COVID-19. Study summary: COVID-19 samples from acute and convalescent phases originated in the United States, Italy and Spain. Nucleic acid was either cDNA or gDNA, and it came from T cells, B-cell-depleted T cells, or PBMCs.

Original analysis: Amplifying reference gene primers gave estimates of nucleated cell counts. Here immunoSEQ multiplex PCR was the method, and the copy in TCRdb shows in-frame clones only, minus some. That table gives V, J and clone size, and the DNA gave D and trimming. The sample includes under 200,000 clones, approximately 88% seen only once; the top ten take roughly 2.8%. Trimming cost V 1 base and J 8 bases; bases outside gene matches: 3. CDR3 size: 13 residues. The germline V gene has CDR1 WSHSY and CDR2 SAAADI. The V call is TRBV10-2, the J call TRBJ1-2; 8 nucleotides align to TRBD1. Sequencing was performed on peripheral blood. This receptor was identified in a woman aged 55-70 years with acute or convalescent COVID-19. Written as DNA, the CDR3 is TGCGCCAGCAGTGAGTGGGCAGGGGGCGGCTACACCTTC. Its protein is CASSEWAGGGYTF.